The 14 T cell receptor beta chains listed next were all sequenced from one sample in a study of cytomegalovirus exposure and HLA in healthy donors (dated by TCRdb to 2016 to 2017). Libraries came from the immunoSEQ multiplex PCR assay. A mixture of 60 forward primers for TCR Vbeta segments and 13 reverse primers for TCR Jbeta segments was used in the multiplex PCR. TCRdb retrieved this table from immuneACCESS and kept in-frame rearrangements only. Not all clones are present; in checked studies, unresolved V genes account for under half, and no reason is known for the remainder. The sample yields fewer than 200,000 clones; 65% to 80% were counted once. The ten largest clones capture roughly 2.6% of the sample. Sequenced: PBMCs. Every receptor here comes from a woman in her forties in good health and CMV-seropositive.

The CDR3 nucleotides read TGCGCCAGCAGCTTACCCCGGGTAGGAAACGTAAATGAGCAGTTCTTC. This encodes CASSLPRVGNVNEQFF. The chain joins TRBV5-1 to TRBJ2-1; D gene ambiguous. Trimming left V 2 bases short and J 7 bases short, with 19 bases between. Per the germline V gene, CDR1 is SGHRS and CDR2 is YFSETQ. This CDR3 comprises 16 residues. Using reference TRBV5-1 and TRBJ2-1 for the parts outside the CDR3, the full variable domain is KAGVTQTPRYLIKTRGQQVTLSCSPISGHRSVSWYQQTPGQGLQFLFEYFSETQRNKGNFPGRFSGRQFSNSRSEMNVSTLELGDSALYLCASSLPRVGNVNEQFFGPGTRLTVL.

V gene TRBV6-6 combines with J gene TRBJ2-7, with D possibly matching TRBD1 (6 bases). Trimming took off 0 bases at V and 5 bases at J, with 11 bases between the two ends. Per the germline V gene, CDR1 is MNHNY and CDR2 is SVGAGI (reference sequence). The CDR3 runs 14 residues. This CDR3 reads CASSYSTGWNEQYF. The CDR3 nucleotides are TGTGCCAGCAGTTACTCTACAGGGTGGAACGAGCAGTACTTC.

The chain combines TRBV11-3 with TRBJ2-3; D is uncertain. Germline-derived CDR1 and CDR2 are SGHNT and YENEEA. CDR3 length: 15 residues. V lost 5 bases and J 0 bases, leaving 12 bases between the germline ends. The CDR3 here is CASSPRSRSTDTQYF. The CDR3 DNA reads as TGTGCCAGCAGCCCCCGGTCCCGTAGCACAGATACGCAGTATTTT.

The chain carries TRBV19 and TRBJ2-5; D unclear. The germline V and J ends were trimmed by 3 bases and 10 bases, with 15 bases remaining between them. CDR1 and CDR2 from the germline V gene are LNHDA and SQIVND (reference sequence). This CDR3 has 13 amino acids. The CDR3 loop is CASSIRLSLDQYF. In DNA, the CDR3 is TGTGCCAGTAGTATTAGACTTAGCCTGGACCAGTACTTC.

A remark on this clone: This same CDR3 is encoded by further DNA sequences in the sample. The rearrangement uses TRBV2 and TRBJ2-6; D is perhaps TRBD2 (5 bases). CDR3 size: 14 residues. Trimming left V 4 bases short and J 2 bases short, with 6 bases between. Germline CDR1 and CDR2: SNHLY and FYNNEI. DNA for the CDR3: TGTGCCAGCAGTGGAGGGCCTGGGGCCAACGTCCTGACTTTC. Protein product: CASSGGPGANVLTF.

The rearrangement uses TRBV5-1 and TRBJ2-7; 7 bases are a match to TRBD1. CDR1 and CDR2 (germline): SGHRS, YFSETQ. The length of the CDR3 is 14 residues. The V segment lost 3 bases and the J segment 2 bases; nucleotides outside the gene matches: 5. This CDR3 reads CASSSGQLAYEQYF. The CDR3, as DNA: TGCGCCAGCAGCTCGGGACAGCTAGCCTACGAGCAGTACTTC. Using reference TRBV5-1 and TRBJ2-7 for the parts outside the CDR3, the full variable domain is KAGVTQTPRYLIKTRGQQVTLSCSPISGHRSVSWYQQTPGQGLQFLFEYFSETQRNKGNFPGRFSGRQFSNSRSEMNVSTLELGDSALYLCASSSGQLAYEQYFGPGTRLTVT.

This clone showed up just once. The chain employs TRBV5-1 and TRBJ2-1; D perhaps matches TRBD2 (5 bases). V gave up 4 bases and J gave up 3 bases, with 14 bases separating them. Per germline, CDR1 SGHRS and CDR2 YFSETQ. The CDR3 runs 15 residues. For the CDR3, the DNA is TGCGCCAGCAGCGCGGGCGGAAGAGGCTACAATGAGCAGTTCTTC. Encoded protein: CASSAGGRGYNEQFF. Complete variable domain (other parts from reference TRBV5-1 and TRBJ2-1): KAGVTQTPRYLIKTRGQQVTLSCSPISGHRSVSWYQQTPGQGLQFLFEYFSETQRNKGNFPGRFSGRQFSNSRSEMNVSTLELGDSALYLCASSAGGRGYNEQFFGPGTRLTVL.

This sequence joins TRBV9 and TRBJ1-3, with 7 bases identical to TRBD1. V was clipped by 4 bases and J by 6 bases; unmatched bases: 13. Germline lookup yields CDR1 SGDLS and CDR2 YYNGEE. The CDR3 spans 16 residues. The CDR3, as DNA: TGTGCCAGCAGCCCCACCAGGGGGGCGGAGGCAAACACCATATATTTT. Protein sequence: CASSPTRGAEANTIYF.

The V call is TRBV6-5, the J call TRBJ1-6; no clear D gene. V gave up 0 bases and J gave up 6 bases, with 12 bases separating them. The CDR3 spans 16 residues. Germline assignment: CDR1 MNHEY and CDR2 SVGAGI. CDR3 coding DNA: TGTGCCAGCAGTTACTCGTATGAAGGCGGTAATTCACCCCTCCACTTT. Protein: CASSYSYEGGNSPLHF.

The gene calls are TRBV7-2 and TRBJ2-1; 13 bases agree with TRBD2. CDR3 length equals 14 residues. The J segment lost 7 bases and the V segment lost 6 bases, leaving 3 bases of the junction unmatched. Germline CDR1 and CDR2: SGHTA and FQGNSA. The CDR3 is CASRGLAGLNEQFF. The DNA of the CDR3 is TGTGCCAGCAGGGGACTAGCGGGATTGAATGAGCAGTTCTTC.

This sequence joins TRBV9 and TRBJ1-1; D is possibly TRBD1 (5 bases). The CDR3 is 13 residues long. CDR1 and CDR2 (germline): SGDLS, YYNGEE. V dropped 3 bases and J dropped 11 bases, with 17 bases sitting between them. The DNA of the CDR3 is TGTGCCAGCAGCGCCGACCCTTATGGGGGGGCTTTCTTT. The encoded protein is CASSADPYGGAFF.

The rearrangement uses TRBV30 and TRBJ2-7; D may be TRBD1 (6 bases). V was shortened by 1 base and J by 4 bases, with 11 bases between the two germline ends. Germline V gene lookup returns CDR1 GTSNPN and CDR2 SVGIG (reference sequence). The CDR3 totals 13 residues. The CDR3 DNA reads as TGTGCCTGGAGTGGGGCAGGGGTGTACGAGCAGTACTTC. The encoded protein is CAWSGAGVYEQYF.

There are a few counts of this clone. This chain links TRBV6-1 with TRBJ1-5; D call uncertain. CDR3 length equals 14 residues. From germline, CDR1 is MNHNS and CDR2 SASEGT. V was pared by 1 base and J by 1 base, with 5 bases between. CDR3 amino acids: CASSEVKSNQPQHF. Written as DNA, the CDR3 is TGTGCCAGCAGTGAAGTTAAAAGCAATCAGCCCCAGCATTTT.

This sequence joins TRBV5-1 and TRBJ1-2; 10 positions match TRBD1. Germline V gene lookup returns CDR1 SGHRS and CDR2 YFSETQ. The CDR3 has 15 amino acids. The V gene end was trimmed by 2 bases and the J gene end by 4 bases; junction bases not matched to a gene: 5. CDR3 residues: CASSFGQGDGYGYTF. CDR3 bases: TGCGCCAGCAGCTTTGGACAGGGGGATGGCTATGGCTACACCTTC.